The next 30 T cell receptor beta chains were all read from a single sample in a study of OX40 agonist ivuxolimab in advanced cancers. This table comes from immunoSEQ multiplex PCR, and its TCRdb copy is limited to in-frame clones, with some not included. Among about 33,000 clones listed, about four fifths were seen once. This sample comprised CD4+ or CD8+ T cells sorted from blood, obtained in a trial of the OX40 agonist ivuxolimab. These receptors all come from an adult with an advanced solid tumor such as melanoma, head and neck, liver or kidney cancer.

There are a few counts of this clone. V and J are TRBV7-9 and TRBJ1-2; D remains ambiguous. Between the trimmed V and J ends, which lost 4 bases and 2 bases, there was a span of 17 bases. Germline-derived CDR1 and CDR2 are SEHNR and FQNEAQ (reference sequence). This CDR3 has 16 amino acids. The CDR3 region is CASSSGSGIPNYGYTF. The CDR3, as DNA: TGTGCCAGCAGCTCTGGTTCTGGGATCCCAAACTATGGCTACACCTTC.

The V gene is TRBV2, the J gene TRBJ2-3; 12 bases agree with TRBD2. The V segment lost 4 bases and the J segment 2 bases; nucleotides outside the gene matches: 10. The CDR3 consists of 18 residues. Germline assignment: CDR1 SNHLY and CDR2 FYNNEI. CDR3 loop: CASSVSTRLAGVTDTQYF. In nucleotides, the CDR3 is TGTGCCAGCAGTGTCTCAACAAGACTAGCGGGAGTCACAGATACGCAGTATTTT.

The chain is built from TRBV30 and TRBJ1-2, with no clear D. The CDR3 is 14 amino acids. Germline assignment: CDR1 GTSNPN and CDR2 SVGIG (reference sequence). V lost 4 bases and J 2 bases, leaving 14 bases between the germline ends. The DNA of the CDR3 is TGTGCCTGGACTGAGGGCTCCGGCAACTATGGCTACACCTTC. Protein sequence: CAWTEGSGNYGYTF.

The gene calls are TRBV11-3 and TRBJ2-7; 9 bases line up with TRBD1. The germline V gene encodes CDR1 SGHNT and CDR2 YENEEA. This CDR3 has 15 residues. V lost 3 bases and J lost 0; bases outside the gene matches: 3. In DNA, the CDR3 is TGTGCCAGCAGCTTTCGGGACAGGGTCTCCTACGAGCAGTACTTC. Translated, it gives CASSFRDRVSYEQYF.

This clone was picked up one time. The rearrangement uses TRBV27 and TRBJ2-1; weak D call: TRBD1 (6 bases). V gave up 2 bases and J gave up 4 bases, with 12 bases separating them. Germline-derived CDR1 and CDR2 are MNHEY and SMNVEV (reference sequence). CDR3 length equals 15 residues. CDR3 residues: CASSLPDSSYNEQFF. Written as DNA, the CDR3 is TGTGCCAGCAGTTTACCGGACAGCTCATACAATGAGCAGTTCTTC.

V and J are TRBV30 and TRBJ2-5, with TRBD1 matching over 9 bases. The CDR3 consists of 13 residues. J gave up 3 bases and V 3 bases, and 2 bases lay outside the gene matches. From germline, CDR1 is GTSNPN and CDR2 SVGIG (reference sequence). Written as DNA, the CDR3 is TGTGCCTGGAGCTGGACAGGGGAAGAGACCCAGTACTTC. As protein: CAWSWTGEETQYF.

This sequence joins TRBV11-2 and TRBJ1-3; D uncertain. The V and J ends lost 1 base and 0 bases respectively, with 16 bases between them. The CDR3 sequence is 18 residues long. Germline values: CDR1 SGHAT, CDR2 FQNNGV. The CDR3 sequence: CASSLVGMGSSSGNTIYF. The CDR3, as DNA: TGTGCCAGCAGCTTAGTCGGGATGGGATCTAGCTCTGGAAACACCATATATTTT.

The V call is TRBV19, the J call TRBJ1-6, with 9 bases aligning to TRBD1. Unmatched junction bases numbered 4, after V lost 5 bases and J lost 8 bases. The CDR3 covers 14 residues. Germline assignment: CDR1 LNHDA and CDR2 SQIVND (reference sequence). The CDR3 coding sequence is TGTGCCAGTAGTCTTGGGACAGGGCATTCACCCCTCCACTTT. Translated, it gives CASSLGTGHSPLHF.

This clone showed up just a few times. DNA for the CDR3: TGCGCCAGCAGCCAAGATAATGCAGGTCTGATGAACACTGAAGCTTTCTTT. Amino acids: CASSQDNAGLMNTEAFF. This chain links TRBV4-3 with TRBJ1-1; no firm D call. The V end lost 0 bases, the J end lost 0 bases, and 14 bases lay between the germline ends. CDR3 length: 17 amino acids. Germline V gene lookup returns CDR1 LGHNA and CDR2 YSLEER.

The DNA for the CDR3 is TGTGCCAGCAGGGGCGACTCCGCGGCCACCGGGGAGCTGTTTTTT. It specifies CASRGDSAATGELFF. The chain joins TRBV19 to TRBJ2-2; maybe TRBD1 (6 bases). This CDR3 comprises 15 residues. CDR1 and CDR2 from the germline V gene are LNHDA and SQIVND (reference sequence). V was cut by 9 bases and J by 4 bases, with 18 bases left in between.

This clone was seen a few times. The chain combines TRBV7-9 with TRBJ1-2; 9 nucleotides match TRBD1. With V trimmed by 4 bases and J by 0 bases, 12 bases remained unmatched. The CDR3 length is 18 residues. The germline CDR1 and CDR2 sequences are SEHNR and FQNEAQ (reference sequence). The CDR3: CASSSGTGYDAANYGYTF. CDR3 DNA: TGTGCCAGCAGCTCAGGGACAGGGTACGACGCAGCTAACTATGGCTACACCTTC.

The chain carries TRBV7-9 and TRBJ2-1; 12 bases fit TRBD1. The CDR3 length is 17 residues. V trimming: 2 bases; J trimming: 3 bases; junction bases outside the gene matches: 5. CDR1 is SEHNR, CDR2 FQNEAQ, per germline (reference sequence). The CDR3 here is CASSLSGQGAYYNEQFF. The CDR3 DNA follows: TGTGCCAGCAGCTTATCGGGACAGGGGGCATACTACAATGAGCAGTTCTTC.

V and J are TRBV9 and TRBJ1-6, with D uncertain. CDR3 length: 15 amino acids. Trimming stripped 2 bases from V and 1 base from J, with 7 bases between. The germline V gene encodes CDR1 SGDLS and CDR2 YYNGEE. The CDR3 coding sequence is TGTGCCAGCAGCGTTGGGGTATCCTATAATTCACCCCTCCACTTT. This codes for CASSVGVSYNSPLHF.

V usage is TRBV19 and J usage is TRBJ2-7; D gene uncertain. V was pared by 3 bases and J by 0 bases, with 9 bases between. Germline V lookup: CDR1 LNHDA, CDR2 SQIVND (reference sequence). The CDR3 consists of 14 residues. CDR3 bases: TGTGCCAGTAGTATGGGCAGCCTCTCCTACGAGCAGTACTTC. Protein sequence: CASSMGSLSYEQYF.

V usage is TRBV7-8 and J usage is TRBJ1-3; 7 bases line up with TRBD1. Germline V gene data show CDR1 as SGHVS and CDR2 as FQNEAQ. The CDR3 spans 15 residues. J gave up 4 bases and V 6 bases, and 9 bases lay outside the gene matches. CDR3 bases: TGTGCCAGCAGGTCAACGGGACAGCGCGGAAACACCATATATTTT. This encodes CASRSTGQRGNTIYF.

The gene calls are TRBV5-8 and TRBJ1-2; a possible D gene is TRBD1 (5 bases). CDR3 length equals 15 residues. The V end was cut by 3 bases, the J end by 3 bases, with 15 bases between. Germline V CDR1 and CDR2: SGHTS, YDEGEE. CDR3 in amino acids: CASSSRRGADYGYTF. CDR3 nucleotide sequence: TGTGCCAGCAGCTCCAGGCGAGGGGCTGACTATGGCTACACCTTC.

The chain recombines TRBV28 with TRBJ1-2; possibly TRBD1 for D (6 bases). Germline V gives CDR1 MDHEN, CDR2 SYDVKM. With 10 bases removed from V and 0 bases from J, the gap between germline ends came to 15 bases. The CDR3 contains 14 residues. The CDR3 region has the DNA TGTGCCACCCGACAGGAATCCTCTAACTATGGCTACACCTTC. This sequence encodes CATRQESSNYGYTF.

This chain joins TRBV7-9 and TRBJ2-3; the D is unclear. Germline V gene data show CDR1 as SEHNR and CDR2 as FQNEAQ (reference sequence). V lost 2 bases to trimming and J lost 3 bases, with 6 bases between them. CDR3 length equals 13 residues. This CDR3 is CASSLLGTDTQYF. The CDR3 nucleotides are TGTGCCAGCAGCTTACTAGGGACAGATACGCAGTATTTT.

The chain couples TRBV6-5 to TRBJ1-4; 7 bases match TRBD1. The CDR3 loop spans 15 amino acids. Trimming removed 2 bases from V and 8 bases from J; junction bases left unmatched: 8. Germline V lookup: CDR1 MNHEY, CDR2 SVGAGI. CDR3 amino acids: CASSYSWDSREKLFF. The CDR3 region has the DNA TGTGCCAGCAGTTACAGCTGGGACAGCCGGGAAAAACTGTTTTTT.

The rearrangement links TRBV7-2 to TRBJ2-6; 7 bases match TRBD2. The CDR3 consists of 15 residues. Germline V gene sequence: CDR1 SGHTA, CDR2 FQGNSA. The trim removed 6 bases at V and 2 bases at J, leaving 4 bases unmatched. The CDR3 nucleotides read TGTGCCAGCAGAAAACTAGCGACTGGGGCCAACGTCCTGACTTTC. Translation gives CASRKLATGANVLTF. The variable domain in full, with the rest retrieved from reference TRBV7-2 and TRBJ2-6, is GAGVSQSPSNKVTEKGKDVELRCDPISGHTALYWYRQSLGQGLEFLIYFQGNSAPDKSGLPSDRFSAERTGGSVSTLTIQRTQQEDSAVYLCASRKLATGANVLTFGAGSRLTVL.

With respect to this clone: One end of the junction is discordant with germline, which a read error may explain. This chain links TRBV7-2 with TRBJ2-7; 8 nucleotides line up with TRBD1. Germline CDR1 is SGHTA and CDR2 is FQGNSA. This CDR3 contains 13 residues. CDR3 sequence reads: CASSLGLTGAIPF. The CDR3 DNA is TGTGCCAGCAGCTTAGGGCTGACAGGGGCTATCCCCTTC.

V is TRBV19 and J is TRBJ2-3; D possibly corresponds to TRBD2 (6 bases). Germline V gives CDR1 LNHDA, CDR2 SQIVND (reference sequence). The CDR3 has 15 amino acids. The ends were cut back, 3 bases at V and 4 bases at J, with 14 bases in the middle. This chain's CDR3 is CASSMTSYVSDTQYF. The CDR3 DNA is TGTGCCAGTAGTATGACTAGTTATGTTTCAGATACGCAGTATTTT.

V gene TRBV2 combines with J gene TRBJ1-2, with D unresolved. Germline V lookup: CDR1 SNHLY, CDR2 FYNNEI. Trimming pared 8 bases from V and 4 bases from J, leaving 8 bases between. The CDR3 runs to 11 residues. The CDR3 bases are TGTGCCAGCCTAACTGCCTATGGCTACACCTTC. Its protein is CASLTAYGYTF.

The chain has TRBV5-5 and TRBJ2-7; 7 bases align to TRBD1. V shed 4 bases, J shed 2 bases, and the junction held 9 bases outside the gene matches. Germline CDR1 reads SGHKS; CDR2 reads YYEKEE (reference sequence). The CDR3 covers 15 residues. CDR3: CASSEETGLTYEQYF. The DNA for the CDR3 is TGTGCCAGCAGCGAAGAGACAGGGTTAACCTACGAGCAGTACTTC. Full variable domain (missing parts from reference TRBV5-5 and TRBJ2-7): DAGVTQSPTHLIKTRGQQVTLRCSPISGHKSVSWYQQVLGQGPQFIFQYYEKEERGRGNFPDRFSARQFPNYSSELNVNALLLGDSALYLCASSEETGLTYEQYFGPGTRLTVT.

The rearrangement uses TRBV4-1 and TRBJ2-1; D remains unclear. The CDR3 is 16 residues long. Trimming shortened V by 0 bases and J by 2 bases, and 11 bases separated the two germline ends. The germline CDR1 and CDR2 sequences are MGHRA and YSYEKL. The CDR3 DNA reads TGCGCCAGCAGCCAAGAAGCCTCAATGCCCTACAATGAGCAGTTCTTC. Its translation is CASSQEASMPYNEQFF.

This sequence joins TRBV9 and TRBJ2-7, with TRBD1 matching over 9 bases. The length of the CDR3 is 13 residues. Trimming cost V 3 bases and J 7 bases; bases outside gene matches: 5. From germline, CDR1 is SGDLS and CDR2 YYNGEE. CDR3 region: CASSGQGVREQYF. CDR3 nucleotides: TGTGCCAGCAGCGGACAGGGGGTTCGGGAGCAGTACTTC.

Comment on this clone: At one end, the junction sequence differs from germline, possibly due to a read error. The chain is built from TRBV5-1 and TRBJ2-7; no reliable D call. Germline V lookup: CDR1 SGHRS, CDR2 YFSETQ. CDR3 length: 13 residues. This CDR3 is CASSLGNIGEQYF. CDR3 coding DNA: TGTGCCAGCAGCTTAGGTAACATAGGCGAGCAGTACTTC.

CDR3 coding DNA: TGTGCCAGCAGCTTGGGGGATTTAGGGTCAGCGGGGCCCGCCGGGGAGCTGTTTTTT. As protein: CASSLGDLGSAGPAGELFF. The rearrangement joins TRBV7-6 to TRBJ2-2, with 7 bases identical to TRBD2. This CDR3 spans 19 amino acids. The germline gives CDR1 SGHVS, CDR2 FNYEAQ. With 3 bases clipped from V and 6 bases from J, the junction kept 19 bases outside the gene matches.

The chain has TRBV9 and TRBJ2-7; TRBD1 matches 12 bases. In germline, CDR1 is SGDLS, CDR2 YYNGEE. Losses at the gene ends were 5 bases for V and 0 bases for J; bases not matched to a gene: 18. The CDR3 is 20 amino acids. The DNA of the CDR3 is TGTGCCAGCAGTCACAGAGGTGGGACAGGGGGCGATTTTAGCTCCTACGAGCAGTACTTC. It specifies CASSHRGGTGGDFSSYEQYF.

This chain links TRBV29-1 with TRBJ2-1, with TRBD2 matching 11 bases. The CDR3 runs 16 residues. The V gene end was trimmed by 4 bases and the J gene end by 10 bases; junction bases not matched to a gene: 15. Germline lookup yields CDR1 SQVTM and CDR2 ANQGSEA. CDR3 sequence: CSVGTSGGLFFREQFF. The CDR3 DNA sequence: TGCAGCGTTGGAACTAGCGGGGGACTTTTTTTCAGAGAGCAGTTCTTC.